The 23 T cell receptor beta chains in this list originate from one sample, sequenced in a study of cytomegalovirus exposure and HLA in healthy donors. The PCR employed 60 Vbeta primers together with 13 Jbeta primers. TCRdb's copy holds only in-frame clones and misses some; the assay was immunoSEQ multiplex PCR. Among roughly 100,000 clones listed, 60% to 75% were seen once. The sequencing input was PBMCs. The receptors stem from a male donor in good health and CMV-seropositive.

This clone was seen a few times. V is TRBV13 and J is TRBJ1-4; 7 bases agree with TRBD1. This CDR3 region has 16 residues. Per germline, CDR1 PRHDT and CDR2 FYEKMQ (reference sequence). The V gene end was trimmed by 5 bases and the J gene end by 8 bases; junction bases not matched to a gene: 14. For the CDR3, the DNA is TGTGCCAGCAGCCAAACCCAGGGGGGTTCTGGGGAAAAACTGTTTTTT. It is translated as CASSQTQGGSGEKLFF.

A few counts support this clone. The chain joins TRBV2 to TRBJ1-5; D is uncertain. The V gene lost 3 bases and the J gene lost 5 bases, with 11 bases spanning the gap. The length of the CDR3 is 14 residues. Germline V lookup: CDR1 SNHLY, CDR2 FYNNEI. The CDR3 sequence: CASSDIGRHQPQHF. The CDR3 DNA follows: TGTGCCAGCAGTGATATAGGGAGGCATCAGCCCCAGCATTTT.

This chain joins TRBV29-1 and TRBJ2-7, with D possibly being TRBD2 (6 bases). The CDR3 consists of 16 residues. CDR1 is SQVTM, CDR2 ANQGSEA, per germline. Trimming took 6 bases from V and 4 from J, leaving 25 bases between them. This CDR3 is CSVEGVLGRLAYEQYF. The CDR3 region has the DNA TGCAGCGTGGAGGGAGTTTTGGGGCGGCTAGCGTACGAGCAGTACTTC.

The V call is TRBV9, the J call TRBJ2-1, with TRBD2 matching 15 bases. V was pared by 2 bases and J by 5 bases, with 5 bases of the junction left unmatched. The CDR3 runs 17 residues. Germline V gene sequence: CDR1 SGDLS, CDR2 YYNGEE. DNA for the CDR3: TGTGCCAGCAGCGTTGGACTAGCGGGGGGGCCACACAATGAGCAGTTCTTC. It translates to CASSVGLAGGPHNEQFF.

CDR3 in DNA: TGTGCCAGCAGCGTATATCCGGAGCGCCAAGAGACCCAGTACTTC. As protein: CASSVYPERQETQYF. The V gene is TRBV9, the J gene TRBJ2-5, with D hard to call. The CDR3 length is 15 residues. V lost 1 base, J lost 1 base, and 11 bases lay in between. CDR1 SGDLS and CDR2 YYNGEE come from the germline V gene.

This chain connects TRBV5-6 to TRBJ2-1, with 10 positions matching TRBD2. The CDR3 loop spans 19 amino acids. The J segment lost 0 bases and the V segment lost 0 bases, leaving 9 bases of the junction unmatched. The germline CDR1 and CDR2 sequences are SGHDT and YYEEEE. For the CDR3, the DNA is TGTGCCAGCAGCTTGGCCTCTAGCGGGAGCCCTAGCTCCTACAATGAGCAGTTCTTC. Translated: CASSLASSGSPSSYNEQFF.

This clone was detected a few times. The chain has TRBV18 and TRBJ1-4; D unclear. Per the germline V gene, CDR1 is KGHSH and CDR2 is LQKENI. This CDR3 is built from 16 residues. Trimming cost V 1 base and J 4 bases, with 13 bases left between them. For the CDR3, the DNA is TGTGCCAGCTCACCACAAAGTGGGCATTTTAATGAAAAACTGTTTTTT. It specifies CASSPQSGHFNEKLFF.

This sequence joins TRBV29-1 and TRBJ2-3; 8 positions agree with TRBD2. CDR1 is SQVTM, CDR2 ANQGSEA, per germline. The length of the CDR3 is 14 residues. The J segment lost 3 bases and the V segment lost 6 bases, leaving 8 bases of the junction unmatched. In DNA form, the CDR3 reads TGCAGCGTCGGACGGGGGGGGCAGACAGATACGCAGTATTTT. Protein product: CSVGRGGQTDTQYF.

The sample holds a few counts of this clone. The DNA of the CDR3 is TGCAGCGTTGCTTCAGGGGGCTTCACTGAAGCTTTCTTT. Protein product: CSVASGGFTEAFF. The rearrangement joins TRBV29-1 to TRBJ1-1, with 8 bases lining up with TRBD1. CDR1 and CDR2 from the germline V gene are SQVTM and ANQGSEA. After removal of 4 bases from V and 4 bases from J, the junction contained 5 bases not matched to a gene. The CDR3 extends over 13 amino acids.

J is TRBJ2-2 and V is TRBV28; 12 bases line up with TRBD1. The CDR3 extends over 15 amino acids. Germline V gene data show CDR1 as MDHEN and CDR2 as SYDVKM. The trim removed 8 bases at V and 6 bases at J, leaving 7 bases unmatched. The CDR3 region is CASWGQGALAGELFF. The CDR3 coding sequence is TGTGCCAGCTGGGGACAGGGGGCTCTCGCCGGGGAGCTGTTTTTT.

The gene calls are TRBV6-4 and TRBJ2-7; tentative D call: TRBD2 (6 bases). This CDR3 is built from 19 residues. From germline, CDR1 is MRHNA and CDR2 SNTAGT. V gave up 4 bases and J gave up 3 bases, with 28 bases separating them. The CDR3 loop reads CASSVPVHGVAEGFYEQYF. The CDR3, as DNA: TGTGCCAGCAGTGTGCCGGTCCATGGGGTAGCGGAGGGATTCTACGAGCAGTACTTC.

The chain uses TRBV7-3 and TRBJ2-1; D is perhaps TRBD2 (6 bases). Germline CDR1 and CDR2: SGHTA and FQGTGA. The CDR3 contains 16 residues. Trimming removed 1 base at V and 7 bases at J, with 17 bases between. CDR3 amino acids: CASSLKAGLTWNEQFF. The CDR3, as DNA: TGTGCCAGCAGCTTAAAAGCGGGCCTCACATGGAATGAGCAGTTCTTC.

This clone was observed a few times. V usage is TRBV4-3 and J usage is TRBJ2-5; D possibly corresponds to TRBD2 (5 bases). The CDR3 totals 14 residues. Trimming removed 0 bases from V and 7 bases from J, with 12 bases in between. Per germline, CDR1 LGHNA and CDR2 YSLEER. The CDR3 bases are TGCGCCAGCAGCCAAGATGCCGTAGCGAGGACCCAGTACTTC. It codes for CASSQDAVARTQYF.

J is TRBJ2-1 and V is TRBV19; no clear D gene. The CDR3 runs 11 residues. The ends were cut back, 6 bases at V and 3 bases at J, with 3 bases in the middle. Per the germline V gene, CDR1 is LNHDA and CDR2 is SQIVND (reference sequence). CDR3 nucleotide sequence: TGTGCCAGTAGCCGCTACAATGAGCAGTTCTTC. The encoded protein is CASSRYNEQFF.

This chain joins TRBV7-8 and TRBJ2-1; 7 bases align to TRBD1. Germline V gene lookup returns CDR1 SGHVS and CDR2 FQNEAQ. V shed 11 bases, J shed 2 bases, and the junction held 15 bases outside the gene matches. This CDR3 has 16 amino acids. The DNA for the CDR3 is TGTGCCGTACAGAGACAGGGTCAATACCCCTACAATGAGCAGTTCTTC. This translates into CAVQRQGQYPYNEQFF.

The rearrangement joins TRBV19 to TRBJ2-3; 7 bases align to TRBD2. This CDR3 contains 16 residues. Per the germline V gene, CDR1 is LNHDA and CDR2 is SQIVND (reference sequence). The J segment lost 2 bases and the V segment lost 3 bases, leaving 8 bases of the junction unmatched. The CDR3 region is CASSMGGRRTTDTQYF. In DNA form, the CDR3 reads TGTGCCAGTAGTATGGGCGGGAGAAGGACCACAGATACGCAGTATTTT. The whole variable domain, remainder taken from reference TRBV19 and TRBJ2-3, is DGGITQSPKYLFRKEGQNVTLSCEQNLNHDAMYWYRQDPGQGLRLIYYSQIVNDFQKGDIAEGYSVSREKKESFPLTVTSAQKNPTAFYLCASSMGGRRTTDTQYFGPGTRLTVL.

The chain uses TRBV5-1 and TRBJ1-1, with 7 bases identical to TRBD1. Germline loops: CDR1 SGHRS, CDR2 YFSETQ. Unmatched junction bases numbered 21, after V lost 10 bases and J lost 6 bases. The CDR3 totals 16 residues. The CDR3 loop is CAPVQTRGVPGAEAFF. The CDR3 bases are TGCGCCCCCGTTCAGACCAGGGGGGTTCCCGGGGCTGAAGCTTTCTTT.

The rearrangement joins TRBV7-9 to TRBJ2-5; D is uncertain. Germline V gives CDR1 SEHNR, CDR2 FQNEAQ (reference sequence). Trimming removed 3 bases at V and 2 bases at J, with 4 bases between. The CDR3 totals 12 residues. DNA of the CDR3: TGTGCCAGCAGCTTCCGTCAAGAGACCCAGTACTTC. Residues: CASSFRQETQYF.

The V gene is TRBV28, the J gene TRBJ1-2; D may be TRBD1 (5 bases). Germline V gene sequence: CDR1 MDHEN, CDR2 SYDVKM. Trimming left V 1 base short and J 0 bases short, with 15 bases between. The CDR3 has 17 amino acids. The CDR3 loop reads CASSLSSGGRANYGYTF. In nucleotides, the CDR3 is TGTGCCAGCAGTTTATCGTCGGGGGGGAGAGCTAACTATGGCTACACCTTC.

The chain uses TRBV14 and TRBJ2-1; the D is unclear. This CDR3 contains 14 residues. Germline V lookup: CDR1 SGHDN, CDR2 FVKESK. Trimming removed 1 base at V and 7 bases at J, with 11 bases between. The CDR3 protein is CASSQGNSGNEQFF. In nucleotides, the CDR3 is TGTGCCAGCAGCCAAGGTAACAGTGGGAATGAGCAGTTCTTC.

The chain joins TRBV4-3 to TRBJ2-5; 7 bases agree with TRBD1. V lost 3 bases and J lost 2; bases outside the gene matches: 3. The CDR3 is 14 amino acids. The V gene's germline CDR1 is LGHNA and CDR2 YSLEER. The CDR3 DNA sequence: TGCGCCAGCAGCCACACGGACAGGCAAGAGACCCAGTACTTC. Translated, it gives CASSHTDRQETQYF.

The chain combines TRBV7-9 with TRBJ2-5; possible D gene TRBD2, 6 bases. V was clipped by 6 bases and J by 5 bases, with 13 bases between them. This CDR3 is 13 amino acids long. Germline CDR1 and CDR2: SEHNR and FQNEAQ (reference sequence). This CDR3 reads CASSPRGKETQYF. In DNA, the CDR3 is TGTGCCAGCAGTCCCCGGGGGAAGGAGACCCAGTACTTC.

The rearrangement links TRBV6-5 to TRBJ1-1, with 7 bases lining up with TRBD1. The CDR3 has 14 residues. V was pared by 5 bases and J by 4 bases, with 7 bases of the junction left unmatched. Germline loops: CDR1 MNHEY, CDR2 SVGAGI. The CDR3 DNA reads TGTGCCAGCAGTCACAGGGGCGTCGGCACTGAAGCTTTCTTT. Amino acid sequence: CASSHRGVGTEAFF.